A selection of T cell receptor beta chains follows, all from one sample in a study of T cell repertoires in cytomegalovirus infection. TCRdb independently ran MiXCR on the reads; one entry per CDR3 protein. The repertoire includes about 740,000 distinct CDR3 sequences, roughly a third of them detected once, and roughly 2.8% sits in the top ten. Source material: PBMCs. The receptor set was obtained from a human donor in good health (CMV status not recorded). Some clones in this sample may be carry-over from other donors' samples. Each CDR3 is given with its conserved first and last residue. Each record gives: J gene, V gene, D gene, clone size, CDR3 protein, CDR3 DNA. D genes are given only for firm matches. Some rows mark clone size as missing; the rest say once, few, many or name a class of expanded clone.

TRBJ1-5,TRBV25-1,NA,NA,CASSEPLSGQPQHF,TGTGCCAGCAGTGAGCCCCTTTCCGGGCAGCCCCAGCATTTT
TRBJ2-5,TRBV27,NA,many,CASSVLQGWQETQYF,TGTGCCAGCAGTGTCCTACAGGGATGGCAAGAGACCCAGTACTTC
TRBJ2-5,TRBV27,NA,few,CASSFFFGFQETQYF,TGTGCCAGCAGTTTTTTTTTCGGGTTTCAAGAGACCCAGTACTTC
TRBJ2-1,TRBV28,TRBD1,few,CASIENRGADIEQFF,TGTGCCAGCATCGAGAACAGGGGCGCGGACATCGAGCAGTTCTTC
TRBJ2-1,TRBV7-2,NA,NA,CASSANYPTRTSYNEQFF,TGTGCCAGCAGCGCAAACTACCCGACTAGAACCTCCTACAATGAGCAGTTCTTC
TRBJ1-1,TRBV6-1,NA,NA,CASSTWTVNTEAFF,TGTGCCAGCAGTACGTGGACAGTTAACACTGAAGCTTTCTTT
TRBJ2-7,TRBV11-2,NA,few,CASSLEPSTYEQYF,TGTGCCAGCAGCTTAGAGCCGTCCACCTACGAGCAGTACTTC
TRBJ1-2,TRBV6-1,NA,few,CASSDLGQTSDGYTF,TGTGCCAGCAGTGACCTCGGACAGACATCTGATGGCTACACCTTC
TRBJ2-5,TRBV7-8,TRBD1,few,CASRPTRTGVMQETQYF,TGTGCCAGCAGACCAACCCGGACAGGGGTTATGCAAGAGACCCAGTACTTC
TRBJ1-1,TRBV7-3,NA,few,CASSLPGGRAEAFF,TGTGCCAGCAGCTTACCGGGGGGCAGGGCTGAAGCTTTCTTT
TRBJ1-1,TRBV11-1,TRBD1,few,CASSTDRATEAFF,TGTGCCAGCAGCACGGACAGGGCCACTGAAGCTTTCTTT
TRBJ1-2,TRBV7-2,NA,many,CASSLRRQPYGYTF,TGTGCCAGCAGCTTAAGGCGGCAGCCCTATGGCTACACCTTC
TRBJ2-3,TRBV18,TRBD2,few,CASSRRETRTDTQYF,TGTGCCAGCTCACGGCGGGAGACTCGCACAGATACGCAGTATTTT
TRBJ1-5,TRBV5-1,TRBD1,once,CASSWGGQGEQPQHF,TGCGCCAGCAGCTGGGGAGGACAGGGTGAACAGCCCCAGCATTTT
TRBJ2-3,TRBV18,NA,few,CASSPFGTTINTDTQYF,TGTGCCAGCTCACCGTTCGGTACAACTATTAACACAGATACGCAGTATTTT
TRBJ1-5,TRBV24-1,NA,NA,CATSDLIRLGFSNQPQHF,TGTGCCACCAGTGATTTGATTCGTTTGGGGTTTAGCAATCAGCCCCAGCATTTT
TRBJ1-5,TRBV6-6,NA,NA,CASSYKGFGNQPQHF,TGTGCCAGCAGTTACAAGGGGTTCGGCAATCAGCCCCAGCATTTT
TRBJ1-2,TRBV28,NA,NA,CASSFAGAVYGYTF,TGTGCCAGCAGTTTTGCGGGGGCTGTCTATGGCTACACCTTC
TRBJ2-1,TRBV24-1,TRBD2,NA,CATSGAGGPYNEQFF,TGTGCCACCAGTGGAGCGGGAGGCCCTTACAATGAGCAGTTCTTC
TRBJ2-7,TRBV7-9,TRBD1,few,CASSSQGAPYEQYF,TGTGCCAGCAGCTCACAGGGGGCTCCCTACGAGCAGTACTTC
TRBJ1-6,TRBV7-2,NA,many,CASSTEGNSPLHF,TGTGCCAGCAGTACCGAGGGGAATTCACCCCTCCACTTT
TRBJ2-5,TRBV14,NA,NA,CASSQALGSVAQETQYF,TGTGCCAGCAGCCAAGCCCTGGGGAGCGTGGCCCAAGAGACCCAGTACTTC
TRBJ2-7,TRBV3-1,TRBD1,NA,CASSQGTVVYEQYF,TGTGCCAGCAGCCAGGGGACAGTGGTCTACGAGCAGTACTTC
TRBJ2-5,TRBV7-2,TRBD2,many,CASSLGSLAGVETQYF,TGTGCCAGCAGCTTAGGCTCACTAGCGGGCGTAGAGACCCAGTACTTC
TRBJ1-1,TRBV7-6,NA,many,CASSLVRVGRDTEAFF,TGTGCCAGCAGCTTAGTTAGGGTCGGTCGGGACACTGAAGCTTTCTTT
TRBJ2-1,TRBV7-2,TRBD2,many,CASSSSGGLAGGKSSYNEQFF,TGTGCCAGCAGCTCCTCGGGAGGACTAGCGGGAGGAAAAAGCTCCTACAATGAGCAGTTCTTC
TRBJ2-3,TRBV7-3,NA,NA,CASSLGSGYTDTQYF,TGTGCCAGCAGCTTAGGGAGCGGCTACACAGATACGCAGTATTTT
TRBJ2-2,TRBV12-3/TRBV12-4,NA,few,CASSLGQAGELFF,TGTGCCAGCAGTTTAGGGCAGGCCGGGGAGCTGTTTTTT
TRBJ1-1,TRBV30,NA,NA,CAWRWGPNTEAFF,TGTGCCTGGAGATGGGGTCCCAACACTGAAGCTTTCTTT
TRBJ2-2,TRBV29-1,NA,NA,CSVQYTGELFF,TGCAGCGTTCAGTACACCGGGGAGCTGTTTTTT
TRBJ2-2,TRBV7-9,NA,few,CASSFSPTGELFF,TGTGCCAGCAGCTTTTCTCCCACCGGGGAGCTGTTTTTT
TRBJ2-7,TRBV6-8,TRBD2,NA,CASSRGGAVEQYF,TGTGCCAGCAGCCGGGGGGGGGCGGTCGAGCAGTACTTC
TRBJ2-5,TRBV6-6,TRBD2,NA,CASREGSSGGQETQYF,TGTGCCAGCAGGGAAGGATCTAGCGGGGGCCAAGAGACCCAGTACTTC
TRBJ2-1,TRBV23-1,NA,NA,CASSHYLGKTFF,TGCGCCAGCAGTCACTATTTGGGCAAGACATTCTTC
TRBJ2-2,TRBV7-6,TRBD1,NA,CASSSQRTGGTGELFF,TGTGCCAGCAGCTCGCAGAGAACAGGGGGCACCGGGGAGCTGTTTTTT
TRBJ2-5,TRBV7-2,TRBD2,many,CASSKLAGRETQYF,TGTGCCAGCAGCAAACTAGCGGGAAGGGAGACCCAGTACTTC
TRBJ2-5,TRBV25-1,NA,few,CASGPPLRQETQYF,TGTGCCAGCGGTCCCCCCCTCCGACAAGAGACCCAGTACTTC
TRBJ1-1,TRBV27,TRBD1,NA,CARSIGTGVTEAFF,TGTGCCAGAAGTATAGGGACAGGGGTCACTGAAGCTTTCTTT
TRBJ1-1,TRBV2,NA,few,CASSEWGAEAFF,TGTGCCAGCAGTGAATGGGGGGCTGAAGCTTTCTTT
TRBJ1-1,TRBV28,NA,NA,CASSLLGREAFF,TGTGCCAGCAGTTTATTGGGGCGGGAAGCTTTCTTT
TRBJ1-2,TRBV6-6,TRBD1,many,CASSYTLLPGQGSDNYGYTF,TGTGCCAGCAGTTACACGCTTTTGCCGGGACAGGGATCCGACAACTATGGCTACACCTTC
TRBJ2-5,TRBV15,TRBD2,NA,CATSTQRGEQKETQYF,TGTGCCACCAGCACCCAGCGGGGGGAACAGAAAGAGACCCAGTACTTC
TRBJ1-3,TRBV20-1,NA,NA,CSARVGHSGNTIYF,TGCAGTGCTAGAGTGGGGCACTCTGGAAACACCATATATTTT
TRBJ1-1,TRBV12-3/TRBV12-4,NA,NA,CASKQGGTEAFF,TGTGCCAGCAAGCAGGGAGGGACTGAAGCTTTCTTT
TRBJ1-4,TRBV19,TRBD1,NA,CASSADRGNEKLFF,TGTGCCAGTAGTGCTGACAGGGGGAACGAAAAACTGTTTTTT
TRBJ2-3,TRBV5-6,TRBD2,NA,CASQLGSSGATTETQYF,TGTGCCAGCCAGCTTGGATCTAGCGGGGCCACCACAGAGACGCAGTATTTT
TRBJ2-3,TRBV28,TRBD2,NA,CASSFGGSTDAQYF,TGTGCCAGCAGTTTCGGGGGGAGCACAGATGCGCAGTATTTT
TRBJ2-7,TRBV4-1,TRBD1,few,CASSLSGTGALGSPYEQYF,TGCGCCAGCAGTCTTTCCGGGACAGGGGCCCTAGGGTCCCCCTACGAGCAGTACTTC
TRBJ2-1,TRBV5-4,NA,few,CASSPQDSYNEQFF,TGTGCCAGCAGCCCACAGGACTCCTACAATGAGCAGTTCTTC
TRBJ1-1,TRBV7-2,NA,NA,CASSTRQVAEAFF,TGTGCAAGCAGCACCAGACAGGTAGCTGAAGCTTTCTTT
TRBJ2-3,TRBV25-1,TRBD2,few,CASSGPGSGMGTDTQYF,TGTGCCAGCAGTGGGCCTGGTAGCGGGATGGGGACAGATACGCAGTATTTT
TRBJ1-5,TRBV4-2,TRBD1,few,CASSPATGGNQPQHF,TGTGCCAGCAGCCCGGCGACAGGGGGCAATCAGCCCCAGCATTTT
TRBJ1-1,TRBV6-6,NA,few,CASNVRNTEAFF,TGTGCCAGCAACGTGAGGAACACTGAAGCTTTCTTT
TRBJ1-1,TRBV12-3/TRBV12-4,NA,many,CASSLILYNTEAFF,TGTGCCAGCAGTCTGATTCTTTACAACACTGAAGCTTTCTTT
TRBJ1-2,TRBV7-9,TRBD1,few,CASSLKQGSYGYTF,TGTGCCAGCAGCTTAAAACAGGGGAGCTATGGCTACACCTTC
TRBJ2-3,TRBV6-6,TRBD1,NA,CASSYGTLLQGAKDTQYF,TGTGCCAGCAGTTACGGAACCCTCCTCCAGGGGGCTAAAGATACGCAGTATTTT
TRBJ2-5,TRBV5-6,NA,once,CASSLAVLTGSRGTQYF,TGTGCCAGCAGCTTGGCCGTCCTCACAGGCTCCCGGGGGACCCAGTACTTC
TRBJ1-1,TRBV27,NA,few,CASSFQGRHKNTEAFF,TGTGCCAGCAGTTTCCAGGGACGGCATAAGAACACTGAAGCTTTCTTT
TRBJ1-2,TRBV27,NA,NA,CASTPLSGVPKGYTF,TGTGCCAGCACTCCTCTCTCAGGGGTCCCCAAGGGGTACACCTTC